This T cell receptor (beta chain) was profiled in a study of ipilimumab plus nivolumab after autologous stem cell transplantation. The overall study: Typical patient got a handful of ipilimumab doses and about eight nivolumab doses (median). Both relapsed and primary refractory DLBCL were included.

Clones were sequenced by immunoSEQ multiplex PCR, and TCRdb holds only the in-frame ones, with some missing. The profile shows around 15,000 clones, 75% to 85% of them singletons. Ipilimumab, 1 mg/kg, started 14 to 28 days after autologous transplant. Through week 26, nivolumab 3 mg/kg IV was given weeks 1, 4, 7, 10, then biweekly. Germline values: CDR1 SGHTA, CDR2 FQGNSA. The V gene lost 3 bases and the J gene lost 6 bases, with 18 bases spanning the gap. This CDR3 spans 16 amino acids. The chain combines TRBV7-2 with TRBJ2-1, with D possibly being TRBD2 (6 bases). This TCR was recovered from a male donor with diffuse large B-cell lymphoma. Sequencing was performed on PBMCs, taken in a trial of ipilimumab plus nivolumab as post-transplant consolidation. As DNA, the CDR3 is TGTGCCAGCAGCTTGCGGGGCGGAAAAACGGGCAATGAGCAGTTCTTC. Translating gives CASSLRGGKTGNEQFF.